This T cell receptor beta chain was profiled in a study of T cells after yellow fever vaccination. This clonotype was recorded once. Its antigen is unidentified. This may be a read error, as it is one base from a much larger clone. TCR cDNA, made by 5'RACE template switching, carried an added universal primer site and UMIs. TCRdb fed the 5' RACE reads into MiXCR, producing one record per CDR3 protein. The repertoire holds hundreds of thousands of distinct CDR3 sequences, with about 13% as singletons. Study-level points and caveats: After the booster, roughly 96% of CD4 and about nine tenths of CD8 primary-response clones were re-detected. Weaker in magnitude, the secondary response showed a faster peak on day 5 versus 15. Overlap between CD4 and CD8 compartments was detected for a small share of clonotypes.

The sample here was PBMCs, taken on the day of the yellow fever booster vaccination. The clonotype originates from a man aged 25 to 40 who received the YFV17D yellow fever vaccine.

The CDR3, as DNA: TGCGCCAGCAGCTTGGCCGGACAGGGGGCGAGAAATGAGCTGTTCTTC. It yields the protein CASSLAGQGARNELFF. The chain is built from TRBV5-1 and TRBJ2-1; 11 bases map to TRBD1. Germline-derived CDR1 and CDR2 are SGHRS and YFSETQ. This CDR3 has 16 residues.